This T cell receptor (beta chain) was found in a study of T cell responses to AZD1222 COVID-19 vaccine. Study observations and caveats: Nearly half of spike-specific TCRs reportedly go after variant regions that carry no mutations. Clonal diversity was possibly underestimated, and the donors were mostly white British, with more females.

Repertoires were generated with immunoSEQ multiplex PCR, while TCRdb's copy carries only in-frame clones and drops some. The data hold 130,000 or so clones, with over 90% observed a single time. This CDR3 contains 14 residues. V lost 4 bases to trimming and J lost 5 bases, with 15 bases between them. Germline V CDR1 and CDR2: SGDLS, YYNGEE. To note about this clone: Its specificity is not known.

This TCR was sampled from an adult in good health. The source material was peripheral blood, sampled on day 0 of AZD1222 vaccination. The rearrangement uses TRBV9 and TRBJ2-5, with a possible D match to TRBD1 (7 bases). This chain's CDR3 is CASSSRTGGETQYF. The CDR3 DNA reads TGTGCCAGCAGCTCACGGACAGGAGGGGAGACCCAGTACTTC.